Following are 9 T cell receptor beta chains from one sample sequenced in a study of blood T cell repertoires in COVID-19. Clones were read by immunoSEQ multiplex PCR, and TCRdb kept only the in-frame ones, dropping some. The data hold under 300,000 clones, with over 80% observed a single time. Source material: peripheral blood. The receptor source for this set is a woman in her fifties or sixties with active or convalescent COVID-19.

This chain connects TRBV28 to TRBJ1-1; 9 nucleotides align to TRBD1. From germline, CDR1 is MDHEN and CDR2 SYDVKM. Losses at the gene ends were 5 bases for V and 6 bases for J; bases not matched to a gene: 16. CDR3 length: 17 residues. The CDR3 region is CASSPPYQTGGRSEAFF. The CDR3 DNA reads TGTGCCAGCAGTCCACCCTATCAGACAGGGGGAAGGTCTGAAGCTTTCTTT.

CDR3 DNA sequence: TGTGCCAGCAGTTTTTCGGGACTCTCGAACACCGGGGAGCTGTTTTTT. This codes for CASSFSGLSNTGELFF. This rearrangement joins TRBV6-5 to TRBJ2-2; tentatively, D is TRBD2 (6 bases). Germline CDR1 MNHEY, CDR2 SVGAGI. The CDR3 runs 16 residues. Trimming took off 4 bases at V and 0 bases at J, with 12 bases between the two ends.

Points on this clone: The sample has other DNA sequences that encode this CDR3 too. The J gene is TRBJ2-3, the V gene TRBV19; no clear D gene. V was clipped by 0 bases and J by 2 bases, with 9 bases between them. Germline CDR1 and CDR2: LNHDA and SQIVND (reference sequence). The CDR3 is 15 amino acids. CDR3 amino acids: CASSIEARSTDTQYF. The CDR3 bases are TGTGCCAGTAGTATAGAGGCACGCTCCACAGATACGCAGTATTTT.

CDR3 nucleotide sequence: TGTGCCAGCAGCTTAATCGGGACAGGGGCCAGGGAACCCCTCCACTTT. Translation gives CASSLIGTGAREPLHF. The J gene is TRBJ1-6, the V gene TRBV7-9; 10 bases fit TRBD1. The length of the CDR3 is 16 residues. The germline CDR1 and CDR2 sequences are SEHNR and FQNEAQ (reference sequence). The V segment lost 2 bases and the J segment 12 bases; nucleotides outside the gene matches: 10.

The V gene is TRBV3-1 (or the pseudogene TRBV3-2), the J gene TRBJ2-1; a weak D match, TRBD2 (5 bases). Germline CDR1 reads LGHDT; CDR2 reads YNNKEL (reference sequence). The ends were cut back, 4 bases at V and 0 bases at J, with 22 bases in the middle. The CDR3 spans 19 residues. The CDR3 nucleotides read TGTGCCAGCAGCCCGCAGGCTACGACTGCGGACTTCTCCTACAATGAGCAGTTCTTC. Its protein is CASSPQATTADFSYNEQFF.

This chain links TRBV6-5 with TRBJ1-2; D is perhaps TRBD1 (6 bases). This CDR3 spans 16 amino acids. With 0 bases removed from V and 1 base from J, the gap between germline ends came to 12 bases. CDR1 and CDR2 (germline): MNHEY, SVGAGI. For the CDR3, the DNA is TGTGCCAGCAGTTACTCGGCAGGGGCACTTAACTATGGCTACACCTTC. Residues: CASSYSAGALNYGYTF.

The chain couples TRBV6-5 to TRBJ2-7; TRBD2 aligns across 11 bases. CDR1 and CDR2 (germline): MNHEY, SVGAGI. This CDR3 contains 14 residues. Losses at the gene ends were 6 bases for V and 1 base for J; bases not matched to a gene: 2. This chain's CDR3 is CASRASGRSYEQYF. CDR3 nucleotides: TGTGCCAGCAGAGCTAGCGGGAGGTCCTACGAGCAGTACTTC.

The chain is built from TRBV11-2 and TRBJ2-5; no firm D call. CDR3 length: 14 amino acids. Germline V gives CDR1 SGHAT, CDR2 FQNNGV. V dropped 0 bases and J dropped 13 bases, with 18 bases sitting between them. CDR3 sequence reads: CASSLDRSVSFGYF. DNA for the CDR3: TGTGCCAGCAGCTTAGATAGAAGTGTATCCTTTGGGTACTTC.

The chain links TRBV19 to TRBJ1-2; TRBD1 might be the D (6 bases). The CDR3 has 13 residues. Trimming removed 3 bases at V and 8 bases at J, with 13 bases between. Looked up from germline, CDR1 is LNHDA and CDR2 is SQIVND (reference sequence). CDR3 sequence: CASSISQGNGYTF. The CDR3 bases are TGTGCCAGTAGTATCTCGCAGGGGAACGGCTACACCTTC.